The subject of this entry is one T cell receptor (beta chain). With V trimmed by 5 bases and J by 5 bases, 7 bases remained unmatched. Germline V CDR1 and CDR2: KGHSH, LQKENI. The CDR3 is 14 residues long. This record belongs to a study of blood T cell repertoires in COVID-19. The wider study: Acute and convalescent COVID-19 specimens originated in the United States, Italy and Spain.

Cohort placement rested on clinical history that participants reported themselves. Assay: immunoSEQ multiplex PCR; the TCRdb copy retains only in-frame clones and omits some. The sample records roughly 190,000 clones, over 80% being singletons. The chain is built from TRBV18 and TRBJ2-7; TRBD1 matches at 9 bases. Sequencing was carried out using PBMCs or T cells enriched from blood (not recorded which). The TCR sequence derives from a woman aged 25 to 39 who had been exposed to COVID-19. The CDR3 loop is CASSFLDRGHEQYF. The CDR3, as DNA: TGTGCCAGCTCATTCTTGGACAGGGGCCACGAGCAGTACTTC.